Described below is a single T cell receptor (beta chain) sequence and its context. What it recognizes is unknown. With 3 bases removed from V and 4 bases from J, the gap between germline ends came to 9 bases. The CDR3 runs 13 residues. Unique molecular identifiers were used to barcode this TCRbeta library. One entry per CDR3 protein results from TCRdb running MiXCR on the PCR reads. This sample carries about 980,000 distinct CDR3 sequences, less than 30% of them seen once, and the ten largest clones take under 30%. The data are from a study of T-cell reconstitution after alpha-beta-depleted transplantation in children. Whole-study results and caveats: Where alpha-beta T cells came from about two months after transplant was reportedly several hundred expanded graft clones.

This receptor was identified in a boy under two years old who had a stem cell transplant for SCID, so the T cells may come from the graft donor. V and J are TRBV12-3 or TRBV12-4 and TRBJ1-2; D may be TRBD1 (6 bases). Sample: PBMCs, mostly from graft donor cells, taken 360 days after TCRalphabeta/CD19-depleted stem cell transplant. CDR3 DNA: TGTGCCAGCAGTTTTGACAGGCCCTATGGCTACACCTTC. Protein sequence: CASSFDRPYGYTF.